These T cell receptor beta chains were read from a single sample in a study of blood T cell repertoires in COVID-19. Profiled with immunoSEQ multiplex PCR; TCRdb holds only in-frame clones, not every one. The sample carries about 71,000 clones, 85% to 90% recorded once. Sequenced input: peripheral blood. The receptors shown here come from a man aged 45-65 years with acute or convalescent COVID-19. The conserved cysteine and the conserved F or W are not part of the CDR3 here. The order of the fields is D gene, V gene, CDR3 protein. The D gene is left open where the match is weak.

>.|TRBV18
ASSWDYGEKLF
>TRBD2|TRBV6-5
ASRLAGGPTDTQY
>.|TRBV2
ASSVTGNNSPLH
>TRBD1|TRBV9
ASSATRDSGNSPLH
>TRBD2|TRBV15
ATSRERPGREIVNEQF
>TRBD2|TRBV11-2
ASSLDRTSGSYNEQF
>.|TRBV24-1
ATSDSTEPYGYT
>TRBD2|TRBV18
ASSPQTGLENNEQF
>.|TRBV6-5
ASRGEGGYT
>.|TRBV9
ASSVHPEADTQY
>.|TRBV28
ASSLRTRGPWPQH
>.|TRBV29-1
SVEETTEQY
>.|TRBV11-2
ASSAGHGNQPQH
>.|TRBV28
ASRAGAITNEKLF
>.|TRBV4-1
ASSQVSQGQPQH
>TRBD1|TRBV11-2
ASSPGTANQPQH
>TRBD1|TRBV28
ASTRDRVGLETQY
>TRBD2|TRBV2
ASSTSGGTDTQY
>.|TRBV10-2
ASSESRGYEQY
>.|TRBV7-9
ASSPAGNNEKLF
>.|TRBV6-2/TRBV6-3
ASSWWTIGGTQY
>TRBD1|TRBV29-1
SARQGAVQAF
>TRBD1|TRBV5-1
ASSFGQGASTEAF
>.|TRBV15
ATSRDRVTDTQY
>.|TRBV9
ASSAALGDTQY
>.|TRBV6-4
ASTSTWFPREQY
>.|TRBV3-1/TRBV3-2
ASSPGSGDYGYT
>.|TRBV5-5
ASSFADNNSPLH
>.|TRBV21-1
ASRTSDQETQY
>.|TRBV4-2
ASSQDRGGLDTQY
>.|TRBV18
ASSPSTSMNTEAF
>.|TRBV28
ASKRQTSGNTIY
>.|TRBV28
ASSFQGYNEKLF
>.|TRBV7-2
ASSLVLVPNIQY
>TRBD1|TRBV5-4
ASSQDRGNEKLF
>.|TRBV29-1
SVDISSSYNEQF
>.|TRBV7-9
ASSLDTRGSTDTQY
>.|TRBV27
ATKPTGWDSPLH
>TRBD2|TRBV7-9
ASSSLAGSYNEQF
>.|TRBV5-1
ASSTERRFEQY
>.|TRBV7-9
ASKGVAARTPFANEQF